Shown below are 6 T cell receptor beta chains from a single sample sequenced in a study of cytomegalovirus exposure and HLA in healthy donors. Researchers ran the PCR with 60 Vbeta and 13 Jbeta primers. Measured with immunoSEQ multiplex PCR; TCRdb has only the in-frame clones, and not every one. The repertoire holds around 160,000 clones, with around 73% as singletons. Sequencing was carried out using PBMCs. All receptors come from a male donor in good health and CMV-seronegative.

V gene TRBV6-1 combines with J gene TRBJ1-2, with TRBD1 matching 9 bases. This CDR3 has 16 amino acids. Per germline, CDR1 MNHNS and CDR2 SASEGT. The junction had 8 bases not matched to a gene; V was cut back by 4 bases and J by 2 bases. CDR3 sequence: CASSVQPGTGNYGYTF. CDR3 coding DNA: TGTGCCAGCAGTGTACAGCCCGGGACAGGGAACTATGGCTACACCTTC.

The chain joins TRBV7-6 to TRBJ2-5; tentatively, D is TRBD2 (6 bases). Germline CDR1 reads SGHVS; CDR2 reads FNYEAQ. Deletions cut 0 bases from V and 5 bases from J, with 10 bases between. There are 14 residues in the CDR3. The CDR3 loop is CASSLASRGETQYF. Written as DNA, the CDR3 is TGTGCCAGCAGCTTAGCGTCCCGGGGGGAGACCCAGTACTTC.

The chain couples TRBV6-5 to TRBJ1-1; D unclear. CDR1 and CDR2 from the germline V gene are MNHEY and SVGAGI. This CDR3 contains 14 residues. V was clipped by 2 bases and J by 1 base, with 8 bases between them. The CDR3 protein is CASSYAETNTEAFF. The CDR3 DNA sequence: TGTGCCAGCAGTTACGCGGAGACGAACACTGAAGCTTTCTTT.

In DNA form, the CDR3 reads TGTGCCAGCAGTTCCCAGGGCCCCACAGATACGCAGTATTTT. Its protein product is CASSSQGPTDTQYF. This chain links TRBV7-6 with TRBJ2-3; TRBD1 might be the D (5 bases). CDR1 SGHVS and CDR2 FNYEAQ come from the germline V gene. The V and J ends lost 6 bases and 2 bases respectively, with 12 bases between them. This CDR3 is 14 amino acids long.

The chain links TRBV7-9 to TRBJ2-3, with 8 bases fitting TRBD1. The V gene's germline CDR1 is SEHNR and CDR2 FQNEAQ (reference sequence). This CDR3 spans 12 amino acids. J gave up 14 bases and V 1 base, and 5 bases lay outside the gene matches. The DNA for the CDR3 is TGTGCCAGCAGCTTAGGAAGGACAGGGTTGTATTTT. Residues: CASSLGRTGLYF.

The chain joins TRBV16 to TRBJ1-1, with 7 bases that match TRBD1. The CDR3 contains 13 residues. V lost 8 bases to trimming and J lost 5 bases; unmatched junction nucleotides: 8. Germline assignment: CDR1 KGHSY and CDR2 FQNENV. DNA for the CDR3: TGTGCCAGCTATGACAGGGTAAGGACTGAAGCTTTCTTT. Its protein product is CASYDRVRTEAFF.